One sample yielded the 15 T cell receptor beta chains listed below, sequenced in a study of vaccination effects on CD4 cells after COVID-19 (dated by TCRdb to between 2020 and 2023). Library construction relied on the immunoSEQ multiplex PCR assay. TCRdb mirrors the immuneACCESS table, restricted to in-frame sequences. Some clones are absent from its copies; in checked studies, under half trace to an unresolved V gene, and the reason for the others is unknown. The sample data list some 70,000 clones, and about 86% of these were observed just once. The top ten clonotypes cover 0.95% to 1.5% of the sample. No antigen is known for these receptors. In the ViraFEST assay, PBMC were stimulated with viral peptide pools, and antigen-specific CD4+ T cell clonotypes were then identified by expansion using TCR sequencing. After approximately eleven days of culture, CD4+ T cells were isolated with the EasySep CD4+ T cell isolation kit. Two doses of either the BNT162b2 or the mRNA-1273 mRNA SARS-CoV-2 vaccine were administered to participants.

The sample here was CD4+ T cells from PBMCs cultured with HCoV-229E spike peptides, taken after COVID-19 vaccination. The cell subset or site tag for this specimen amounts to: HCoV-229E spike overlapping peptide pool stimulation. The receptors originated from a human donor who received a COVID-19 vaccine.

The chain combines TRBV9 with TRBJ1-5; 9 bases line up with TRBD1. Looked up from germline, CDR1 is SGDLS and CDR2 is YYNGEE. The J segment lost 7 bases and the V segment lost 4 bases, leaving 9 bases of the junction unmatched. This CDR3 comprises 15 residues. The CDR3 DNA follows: TGTGCCAGCAGCCCAGGTGTGGACAGGGGACAGCCCCAGCATTTT. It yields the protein CASSPGVDRGQPQHF.

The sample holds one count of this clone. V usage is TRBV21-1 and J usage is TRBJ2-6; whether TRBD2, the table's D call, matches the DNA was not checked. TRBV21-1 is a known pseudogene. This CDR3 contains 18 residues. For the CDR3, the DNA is TGTGCCAGCAGCAATGTCGGGACTGACACACGAGGGGCCAACGTCCTGACTTTC. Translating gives CASSNVGTDTRGANVLTF.

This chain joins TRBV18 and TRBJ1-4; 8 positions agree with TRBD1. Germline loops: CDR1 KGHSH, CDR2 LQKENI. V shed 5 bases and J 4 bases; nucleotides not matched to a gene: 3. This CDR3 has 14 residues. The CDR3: CASSATGGNEKLFF. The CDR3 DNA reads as TGTGCCAGCTCAGCTACAGGGGGTAATGAAAAACTGTTTTTT.

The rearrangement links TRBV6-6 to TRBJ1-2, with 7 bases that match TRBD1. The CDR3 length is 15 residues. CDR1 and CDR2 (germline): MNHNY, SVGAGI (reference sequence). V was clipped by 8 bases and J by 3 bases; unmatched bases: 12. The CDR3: CASHPRGGGDYGYTF. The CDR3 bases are TGTGCCAGCCATCCCCGAGGAGGGGGCGACTATGGCTACACCTTC.

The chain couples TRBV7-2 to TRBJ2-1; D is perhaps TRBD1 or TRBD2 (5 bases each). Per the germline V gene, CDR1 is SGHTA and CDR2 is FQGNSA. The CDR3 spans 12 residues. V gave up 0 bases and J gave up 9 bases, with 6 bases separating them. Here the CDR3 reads CASSLAGGEQFF. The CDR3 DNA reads TGTGCCAGCAGCTTAGCTGGGGGTGAGCAGTTCTTC.

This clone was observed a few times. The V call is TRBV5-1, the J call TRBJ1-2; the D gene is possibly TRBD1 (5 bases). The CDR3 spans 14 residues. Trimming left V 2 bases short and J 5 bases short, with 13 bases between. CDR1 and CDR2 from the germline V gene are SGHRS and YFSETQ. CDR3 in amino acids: CASSFEGTGYGYTF. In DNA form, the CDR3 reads TGCGCCAGCAGCTTTGAGGGGACGGGATATGGCTACACCTTC.

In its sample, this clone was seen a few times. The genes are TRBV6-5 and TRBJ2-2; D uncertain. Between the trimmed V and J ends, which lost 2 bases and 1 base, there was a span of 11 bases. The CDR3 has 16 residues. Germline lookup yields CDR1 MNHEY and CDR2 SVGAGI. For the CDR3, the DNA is TGTGCCAGCAGTTACGGATACTTACTGAACACCGGGGAGCTGTTTTTT. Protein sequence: CASSYGYLLNTGELFF.

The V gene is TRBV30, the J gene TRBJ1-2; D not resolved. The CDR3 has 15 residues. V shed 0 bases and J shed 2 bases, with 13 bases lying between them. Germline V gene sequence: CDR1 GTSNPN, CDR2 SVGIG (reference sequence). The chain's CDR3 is CAWSVMVRANYGYTF. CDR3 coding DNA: TGTGCCTGGAGTGTGATGGTCAGAGCCAACTATGGCTACACCTTC.

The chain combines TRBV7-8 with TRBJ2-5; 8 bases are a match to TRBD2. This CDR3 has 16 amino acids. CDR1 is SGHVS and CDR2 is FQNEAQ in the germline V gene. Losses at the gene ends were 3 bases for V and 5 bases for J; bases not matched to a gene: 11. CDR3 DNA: TGTGCCAGCAGCTTGTCTGCTACCGGGGGGGAGGAGACCCAGTACTTC. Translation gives CASSLSATGGEETQYF.

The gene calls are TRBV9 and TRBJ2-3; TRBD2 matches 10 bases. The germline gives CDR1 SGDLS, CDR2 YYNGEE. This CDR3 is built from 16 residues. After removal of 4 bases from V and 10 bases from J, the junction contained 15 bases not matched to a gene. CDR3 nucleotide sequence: TGTGCCAGCAGCTCCCGGGGGGGACTAGCGACAGAGGCGCAGTATTTT. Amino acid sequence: CASSSRGGLATEAQYF.

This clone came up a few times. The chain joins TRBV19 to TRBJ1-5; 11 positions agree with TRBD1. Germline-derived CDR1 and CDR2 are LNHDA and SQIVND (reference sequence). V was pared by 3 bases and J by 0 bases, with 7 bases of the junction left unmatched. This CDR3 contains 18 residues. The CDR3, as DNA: TGTGCCAGTAGTATTAGGTTAGGACAGGGGGCTAGCAATCAGCCCCAGCATTTT. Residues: CASSIRLGQGASNQPQHF. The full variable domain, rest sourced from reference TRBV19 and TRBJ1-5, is DGGITQSPKYLFRKEGQNVTLSCEQNLNHDAMYWYRQDPGQGLRLIYYSQIVNDFQKGDIAEGYSVSREKKESFPLTVTSAQKNPTAFYLCASSIRLGQGASNQPQHFGDGTRLSIL.

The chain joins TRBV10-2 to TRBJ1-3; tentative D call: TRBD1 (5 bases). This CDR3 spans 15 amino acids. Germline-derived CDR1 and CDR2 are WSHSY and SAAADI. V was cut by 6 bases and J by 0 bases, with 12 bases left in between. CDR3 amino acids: CASRRQMFSGNTIYF. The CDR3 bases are TGCGCCAGCAGAAGACAGATGTTCTCTGGAAACACCATATATTTT.

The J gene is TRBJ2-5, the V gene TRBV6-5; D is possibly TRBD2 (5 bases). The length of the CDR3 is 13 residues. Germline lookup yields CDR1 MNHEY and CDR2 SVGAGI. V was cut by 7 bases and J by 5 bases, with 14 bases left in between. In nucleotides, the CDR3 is TGTGCCAGCAACGGACGGTCGGGGGAGACCCAGTACTTC. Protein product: CASNGRSGETQYF.

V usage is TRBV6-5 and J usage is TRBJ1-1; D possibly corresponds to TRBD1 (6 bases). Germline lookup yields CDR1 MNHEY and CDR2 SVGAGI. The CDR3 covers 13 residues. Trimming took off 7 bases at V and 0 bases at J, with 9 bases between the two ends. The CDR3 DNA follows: TGTGCCAGCACCGGACAGCTGAACACTGAAGCTTTCTTT. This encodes CASTGQLNTEAFF.

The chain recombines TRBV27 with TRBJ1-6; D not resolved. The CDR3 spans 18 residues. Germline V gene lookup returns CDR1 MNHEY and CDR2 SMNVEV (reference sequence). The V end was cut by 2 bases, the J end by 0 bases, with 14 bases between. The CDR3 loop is CASSLMAATSSYNSPLHF. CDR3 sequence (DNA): TGTGCCAGCAGTTTAATGGCAGCGACGAGCTCCTATAATTCACCCCTCCACTTT.